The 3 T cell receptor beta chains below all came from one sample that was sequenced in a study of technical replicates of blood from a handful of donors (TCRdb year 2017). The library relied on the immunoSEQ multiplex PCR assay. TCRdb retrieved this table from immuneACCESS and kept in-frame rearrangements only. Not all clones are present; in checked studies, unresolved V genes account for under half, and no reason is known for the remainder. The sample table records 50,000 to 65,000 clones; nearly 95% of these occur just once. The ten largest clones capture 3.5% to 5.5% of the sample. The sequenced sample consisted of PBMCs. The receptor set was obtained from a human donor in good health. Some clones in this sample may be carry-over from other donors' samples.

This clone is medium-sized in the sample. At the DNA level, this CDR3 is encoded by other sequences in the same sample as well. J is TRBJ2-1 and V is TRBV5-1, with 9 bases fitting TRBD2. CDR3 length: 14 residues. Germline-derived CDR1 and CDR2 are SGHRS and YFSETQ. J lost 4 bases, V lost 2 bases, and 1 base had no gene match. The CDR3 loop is CASSLSGGYNEQFF. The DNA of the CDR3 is TGCGCCAGCAGCTTAAGCGGGGGGTACAATGAGCAGTTCTTC.

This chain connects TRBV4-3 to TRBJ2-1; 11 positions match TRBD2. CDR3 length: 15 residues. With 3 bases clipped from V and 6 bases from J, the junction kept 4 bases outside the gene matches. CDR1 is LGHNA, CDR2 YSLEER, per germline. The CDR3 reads CASSHLAGGSNEQFF. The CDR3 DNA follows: TGCGCCAGCAGCCATCTAGCGGGAGGAAGCAATGAGCAGTTCTTC.

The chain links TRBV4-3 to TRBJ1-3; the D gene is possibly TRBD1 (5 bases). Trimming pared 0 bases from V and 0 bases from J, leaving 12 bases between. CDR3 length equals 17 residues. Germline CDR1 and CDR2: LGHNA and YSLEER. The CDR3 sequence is CASSQEGGRSSGNTIYF. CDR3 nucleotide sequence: TGCGCCAGCAGCCAAGAGGGGGGTCGAAGCTCTGGAAACACCATATATTTT.